The 14 T cell receptor beta chains presented below share a single source sample, sequenced in a study of low-dose radiotherapy and immunotherapy resistance in tumors. Both TCRalpha and TCRbeta chains were reverse transcribed with V-gene-specific primers. Using a constant-region primer together with a V-primer adapter, TCRs were subjected to 20 PCR cycles of amplification. TCRdb re-called the reads with MiXCR, one entry per CDR3 protein. This table has more than 50,000 distinct CDR3 sequences, around 25% appearing once. Stated time point: before trial treatment. The sequencing here drew on PBMCs, taken before treatment. Source of these receptors: a male donor with prostate cancer.

This clonotype was detected many times. The chain couples TRBV11-2 to TRBJ2-3, with 16 positions matching TRBD2. Looked up from germline, CDR1 is SGHAT and CDR2 is FQNNGV. J was trimmed by 10 bases and V by 5 bases; bases with no gene match: 6. There are 15 residues in the CDR3. The chain's CDR3 is CASSRGTSGGAAQYF. Here the CDR3 DNA reads TGTGCCAGCAGCCGAGGGACTAGCGGGGGGGCGGCGCAGTATTTT.

This clonotype has a count of ten or more. The chain recombines TRBV20-1 with TRBJ1-3; 12 bases align to TRBD1. The CDR3 sequence is 18 residues long. With V trimmed by 3 bases and J by 0 bases, 9 bases remained unmatched. Germline V gene lookup returns CDR1 DFQATT and CDR2 SNEGSKA (reference sequence). CDR3: CSASKGTGGYTSGNTIYF. CDR3 DNA sequence: TGCAGTGCTAGTAAGGGGACAGGGGGCTACACCTCTGGAAACACCATATATTTT.

This clonotype was recorded at least ten times. The genes are TRBV6-1 and TRBJ2-3; D may be TRBD1 or TRBD2 (7 bases each). This CDR3 comprises 16 residues. Trimming took off 4 bases at V and 1 base at J, with 15 bases between the two ends. Germline lookup yields CDR1 MNHNS and CDR2 SASEGT. The CDR3 coding sequence is TGTGCCAGCAGTGGGGAGGGGGCGAGGGGCACAGATACGCAGTATTTT. Its protein is CASSGEGARGTDTQYF.

This clonotype has more than one count but fewer than ten. The chain employs TRBV9 and TRBJ1-5; D is undetermined. Germline V gene lookup returns CDR1 SGDLS and CDR2 YYNGEE. The CDR3 has 14 residues. The V end lost 3 bases, the J end lost 6 bases, and 13 bases lay between the germline ends. The CDR3 protein is CASSATIIGQPQHF. The DNA of the CDR3 is TGTGCCAGCAGCGCAACTATAATAGGTCAGCCCCAGCATTTT.

Ten or more counts support this clonotype. This sequence joins TRBV28 and TRBJ1-2; 8 nucleotides align to TRBD1. Germline-derived CDR1 and CDR2 are MDHEN and SYDVKM. The trim removed 6 bases at V and 8 bases at J, leaving 11 bases unmatched. CDR3 length: 14 residues. The CDR3 coding sequence is TGTGCCAGCAGCCCAGGGGGCCCCCCGAGGGGCTACACCTTC. Its translation: CASSPGGPPRGYTF.

A single count supports this clonotype. The genes are TRBV13 and TRBJ2-3; tentatively, D is TRBD1 or TRBD2 (6 bases each). From germline, CDR1 is PRHDT and CDR2 FYEKMQ (reference sequence). V was shortened by 6 bases and J by 2 bases, with 12 bases between the two germline ends. The CDR3 sequence is 14 residues long. The CDR3 reads CASREGGHTDTQYF. The CDR3, as DNA: TGTGCCAGCAGGGAGGGGGGCCACACAGATACGCAGTATTTT.

At least ten counts were recorded for this clonotype. The V gene is TRBV4-2, the J gene TRBJ2-5; 8 nucleotides align to TRBD2. V shed 0 bases, J shed 1 base, and the junction held 1 base outside the gene matches. This CDR3 has 15 amino acids. From germline, CDR1 is LGHNA and CDR2 YNFKEQ. The CDR3 here is CASSQDRGGQETQYF. CDR3 nucleotide sequence: TGTGCCAGCAGCCAAGATCGGGGGGGCCAAGAGACCCAGTACTTC.

As to this clonotype: Since a far larger clone is one base different, this is likely a read error. J is TRBJ2-3 and V is TRBV6-5; D is undetermined. V dropped 6 bases and J dropped 1 base, with 14 bases sitting between them. The CDR3 extends over 15 amino acids. Germline lookup yields CDR1 MNHEY and CDR2 SVGAGI. CDR3 coding DNA: TGTGCCAGCAGAAGGACGGCTTCTGGCACAGATACGCAGTATTTT. This translates into CASRRTASGTDTQYF.

This clonotype was picked up a small number of times. This rearrangement joins TRBV11-2 to TRBJ2-4, with TRBD2 as a possible D gene (6 bases). V dropped 4 bases and J dropped 3 bases, with 13 bases sitting between them. Germline loops: CDR1 SGHAT, CDR2 FQNNGV. The CDR3 totals 15 residues. CDR3 amino acids: CASSSRLVGKNIQYF. The CDR3 nucleotides read TGTGCCAGCAGCTCAAGACTAGTAGGCAAAAACATTCAGTACTTC.

The CDR3: CASRPTGFYGYTF. CDR3 coding DNA: TGTGCCAGCCGACCGACAGGTTTCTATGGCTACACCTTC. V usage is TRBV7-2 and J usage is TRBJ1-2; TRBD1 is a possible D gene (6 bases). CDR1 SGHTA and CDR2 FQGNSA come from the germline V gene. The CDR3 extends over 13 amino acids. The V gene lost 8 bases and the J gene lost 4 bases, with 14 bases spanning the gap.

This clonotype was observed many times. The chain is built from TRBV12-3 or TRBV12-4 and TRBJ2-7; 7 bases are shared with TRBD2. With 2 bases clipped from V and 4 bases from J, the junction kept 14 bases outside the gene matches. The CDR3 consists of 17 residues. CDR3 DNA sequence: TGTGCCAGCAGTTTAACCCCCTCGGGAAGCGGGAAATACGAGCAGTACTTC. It is translated as CASSLTPSGSGKYEQYF.

This clonotype was seen many times. The genes are TRBV5-4 and TRBJ1-2; D may be TRBD1 (6 bases). This CDR3 region has 15 residues. From germline, CDR1 is SGHNT and CDR2 YYREEE (reference sequence). Trimming shortened V by 4 bases and J by 6 bases, and 19 bases separated the two germline ends. The CDR3 protein is CASSPDGGQVHGYTF. The CDR3, as DNA: TGTGCCAGCAGCCCGGATGGGGGGCAGGTGCATGGCTACACCTTC.

In this sample, this clonotype turned up many times. V and J are TRBV11-1 and TRBJ1-6; D is undetermined. Germline V gives CDR1 SGHAT, CDR2 FQDESV (reference sequence). V was trimmed by 3 bases and J by 10 bases, leaving 13 bases between them. The CDR3 contains 14 residues. This chain's CDR3 is CASSLTEVESPLHF. CDR3 nucleotides: TGTGCCAGCAGCTTGACGGAGGTAGAGTCACCCCTCCACTTT. Full variable domain (outside the CDR3, taken from reference TRBV11-1 and TRBJ1-6): EAEVAQSPRYKITEKSQAVAFWCDPISGHATLYWYRQILGQGPELLVQFQDESVVDDSQLPKDRFSAERLKGVDSTLKIQPAELGDSAMYLCASSLTEVESPLHFGNGTRLTVT.

This chain uses TRBV7-9 with TRBJ2-3; 8 nucleotides align to TRBD2. CDR1 and CDR2 from the germline V gene are SEHNR and FQNEAQ (reference sequence). V lost 7 bases to trimming and J lost 6 bases; unmatched junction nucleotides: 9. The CDR3 has 14 amino acids. The CDR3 nucleotides read TGTGCCAGCACGGGAACTAGCGGCCGGGATACGCAGTATTTT. Protein: CASTGTSGRDTQYF.